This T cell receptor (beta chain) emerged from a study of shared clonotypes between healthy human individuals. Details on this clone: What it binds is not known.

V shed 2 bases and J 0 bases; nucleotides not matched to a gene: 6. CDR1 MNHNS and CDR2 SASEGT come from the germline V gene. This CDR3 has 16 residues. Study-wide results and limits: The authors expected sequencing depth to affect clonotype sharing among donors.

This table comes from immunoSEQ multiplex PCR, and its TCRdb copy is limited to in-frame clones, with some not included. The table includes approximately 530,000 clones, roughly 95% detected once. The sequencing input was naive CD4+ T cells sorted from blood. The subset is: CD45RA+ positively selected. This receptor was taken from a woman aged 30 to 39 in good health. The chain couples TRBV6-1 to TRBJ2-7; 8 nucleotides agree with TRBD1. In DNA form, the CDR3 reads TGTGCCAGCAGTGAACCAGGACAGGGTATCTCCTACGAGCAGTACTTC. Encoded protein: CASSEPGQGISYEQYF.